What follows is one TCR beta chain and its context. Its specificity is unknown. This entry is derived from a study of CD8 T cells in ankylosing spondylitis. Study conclusions and caveats: A motif of fewer than ten highly homologous TCR beta variants was seen as apparently characteristic of ankylosing spondylitis blood. Existing reports had already noted some motif variants in reactive arthritis synovial fluid and blood. Disease-linked clones were reportedly significantly enriched in matched ankylosing spondylitis synovial fluid.

This CDR3 contains 15 residues. Germline-derived CDR1 and CDR2 are SEHNR and FQNEAQ (reference sequence). V was cut by 3 bases and J by 0 bases, with 10 bases left in between. Quantitative 5'-RACE was performed with molecular barcodes, and it yielded the TCR beta libraries. TCRdb called the 5' RACE reads again in MiXCR, with one record for every CDR3 protein. The sample carries 300,000 to 400,000 distinct CDR3 sequences, more than 20% recorded once. This sequence was found in a male donor with ankylosing spondylitis. The chain is built from TRBV7-9 and TRBJ2-3; D is unclear. The specimen was blood, either unsorted or a sorted T cell fraction (not recorded which). This CDR3 reads CASSLGFGSTDTQYF. In DNA, the CDR3 is TGTGCCAGCAGCTTGGGGTTCGGTAGCACAGATACGCAGTATTTT.